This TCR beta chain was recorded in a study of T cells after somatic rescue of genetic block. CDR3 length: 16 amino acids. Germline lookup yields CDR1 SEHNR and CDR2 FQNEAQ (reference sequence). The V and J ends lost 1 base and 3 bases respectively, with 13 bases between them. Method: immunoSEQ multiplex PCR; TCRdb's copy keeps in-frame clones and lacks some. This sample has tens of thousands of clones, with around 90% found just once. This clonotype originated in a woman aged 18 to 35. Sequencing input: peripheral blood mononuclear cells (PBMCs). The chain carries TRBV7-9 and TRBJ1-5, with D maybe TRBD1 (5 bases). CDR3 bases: TGTGCCAGCAGCTTAGGTTCCGGGGGTCCCAATCAGCCCCAGCATTTT. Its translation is CASSLGSGGPNQPQHF.